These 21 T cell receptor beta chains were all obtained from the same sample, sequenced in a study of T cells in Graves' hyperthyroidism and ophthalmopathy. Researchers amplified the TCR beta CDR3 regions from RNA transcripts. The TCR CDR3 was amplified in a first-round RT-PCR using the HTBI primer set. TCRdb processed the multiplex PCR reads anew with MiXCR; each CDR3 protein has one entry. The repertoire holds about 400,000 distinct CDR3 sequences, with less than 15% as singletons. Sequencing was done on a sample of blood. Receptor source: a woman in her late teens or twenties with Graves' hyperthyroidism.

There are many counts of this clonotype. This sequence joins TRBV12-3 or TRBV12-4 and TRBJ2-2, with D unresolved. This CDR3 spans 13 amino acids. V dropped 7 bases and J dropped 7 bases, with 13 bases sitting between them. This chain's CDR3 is CASTNRASGELFF. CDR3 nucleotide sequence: TGTGCCAGCACCAACAGAGCCAGCGGGGAGCTGTTTTTT.

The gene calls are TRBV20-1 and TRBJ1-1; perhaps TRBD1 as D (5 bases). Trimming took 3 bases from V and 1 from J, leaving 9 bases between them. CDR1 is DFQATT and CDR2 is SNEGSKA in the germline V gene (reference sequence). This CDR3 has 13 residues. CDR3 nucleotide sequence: TGCAGTGCTAGGTTCACAGGGAACACTGAAGCTTTCTTT. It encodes CSARFTGNTEAFF.

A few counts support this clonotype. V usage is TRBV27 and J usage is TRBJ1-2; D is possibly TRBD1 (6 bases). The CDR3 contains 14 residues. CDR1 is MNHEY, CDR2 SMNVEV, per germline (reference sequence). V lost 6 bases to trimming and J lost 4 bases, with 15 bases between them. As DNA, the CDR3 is TGTGCCAGCAGCCTCTTCGGGGGGCTCTATGGCTACACCTTC. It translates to CASSLFGGLYGYTF.

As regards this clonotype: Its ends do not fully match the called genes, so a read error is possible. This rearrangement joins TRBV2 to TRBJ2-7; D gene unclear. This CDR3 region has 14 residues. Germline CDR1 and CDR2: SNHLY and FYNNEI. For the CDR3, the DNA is TGTGTCAGCAGTCCGAGACGGGCCCCCGGGGAGCAGTACTTC. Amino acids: CVSSPRRAPGEQYF.

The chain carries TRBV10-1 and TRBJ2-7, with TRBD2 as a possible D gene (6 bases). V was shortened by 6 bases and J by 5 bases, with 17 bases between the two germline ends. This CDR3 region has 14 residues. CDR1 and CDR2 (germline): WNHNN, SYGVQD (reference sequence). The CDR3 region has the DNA TGCGCCAGCAGCTTAACCAAGACTAGTAACGAGCAGTACTTC. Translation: CASSLTKTSNEQYF.

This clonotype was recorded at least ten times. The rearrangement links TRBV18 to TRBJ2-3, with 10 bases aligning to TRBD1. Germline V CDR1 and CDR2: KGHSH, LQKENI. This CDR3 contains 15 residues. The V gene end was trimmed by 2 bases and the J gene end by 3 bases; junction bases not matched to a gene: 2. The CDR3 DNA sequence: TGTGCCAGCTCACCAGACAGGGGGCGAACAGATACGCAGTATTTT. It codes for CASSPDRGRTDTQYF.

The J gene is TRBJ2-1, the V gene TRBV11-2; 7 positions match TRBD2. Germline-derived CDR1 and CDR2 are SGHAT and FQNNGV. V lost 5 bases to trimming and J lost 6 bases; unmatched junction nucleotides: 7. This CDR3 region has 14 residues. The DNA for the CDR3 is TGTGCCAGCAGCCCCCCGGGACTAACCAATGAGCAGTTCTTC. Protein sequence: CASSPPGLTNEQFF.

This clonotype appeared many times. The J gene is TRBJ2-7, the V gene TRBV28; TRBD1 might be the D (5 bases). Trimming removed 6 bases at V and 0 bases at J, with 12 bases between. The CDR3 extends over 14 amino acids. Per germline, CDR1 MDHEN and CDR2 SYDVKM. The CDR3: CASSPGQASYEQYF. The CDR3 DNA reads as TGTGCCAGCAGCCCCGGACAAGCCTCCTACGAGCAGTACTTC.

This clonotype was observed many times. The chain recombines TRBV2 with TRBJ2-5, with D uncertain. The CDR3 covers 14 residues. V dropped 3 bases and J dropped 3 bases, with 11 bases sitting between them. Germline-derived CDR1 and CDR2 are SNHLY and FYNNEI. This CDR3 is CASSDLTAEETQYF. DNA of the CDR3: TGTGCCAGCAGTGACTTGACGGCGGAAGAGACCCAGTACTTC.

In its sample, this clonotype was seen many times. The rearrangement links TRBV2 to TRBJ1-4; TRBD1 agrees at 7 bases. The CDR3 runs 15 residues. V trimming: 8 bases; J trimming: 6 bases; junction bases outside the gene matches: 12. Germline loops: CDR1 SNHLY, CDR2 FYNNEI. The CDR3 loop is CASGKTGARDEKLFF. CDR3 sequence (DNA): TGTGCCAGCGGTAAAACAGGGGCAAGAGATGAAAAACTGTTTTTT.

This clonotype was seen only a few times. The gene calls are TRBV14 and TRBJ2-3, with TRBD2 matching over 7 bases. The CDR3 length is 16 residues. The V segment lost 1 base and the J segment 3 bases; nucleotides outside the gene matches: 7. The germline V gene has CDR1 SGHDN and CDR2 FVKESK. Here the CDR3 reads CASSQGDYFWTDTQYF. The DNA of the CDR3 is TGTGCCAGCAGCCAAGGGGACTACTTTTGGACAGATACGCAGTATTTT.

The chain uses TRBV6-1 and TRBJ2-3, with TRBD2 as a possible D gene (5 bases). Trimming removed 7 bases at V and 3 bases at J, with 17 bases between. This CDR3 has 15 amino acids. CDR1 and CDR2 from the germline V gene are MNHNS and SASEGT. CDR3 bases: TGTGCCAGCATCCCCGGGGTGTCATGGACAGATACGCAGTATTTT. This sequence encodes CASIPGVSWTDTQYF.

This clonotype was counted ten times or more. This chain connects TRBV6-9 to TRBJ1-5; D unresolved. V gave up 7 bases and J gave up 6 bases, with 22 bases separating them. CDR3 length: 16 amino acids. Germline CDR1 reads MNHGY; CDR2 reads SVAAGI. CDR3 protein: CASIIDRGIGSQPQHF. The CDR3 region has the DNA TGTGCCAGCATCATCGATCGGGGAATTGGGAGTCAGCCCCAGCATTTT.

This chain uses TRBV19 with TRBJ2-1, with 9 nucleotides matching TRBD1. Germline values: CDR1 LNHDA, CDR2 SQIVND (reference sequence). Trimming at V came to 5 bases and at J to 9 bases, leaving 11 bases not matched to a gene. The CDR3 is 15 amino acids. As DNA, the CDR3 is TGTGCCAGTAGTCATACCGGGACAGGGAAGGGTGAGCAGTTCTTC. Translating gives CASSHTGTGKGEQFF.

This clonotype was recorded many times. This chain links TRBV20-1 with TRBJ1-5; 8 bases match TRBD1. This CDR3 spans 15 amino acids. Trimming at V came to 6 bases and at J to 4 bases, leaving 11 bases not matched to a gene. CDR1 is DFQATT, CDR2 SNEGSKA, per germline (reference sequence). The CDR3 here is CSASNRDRRNQPQHF. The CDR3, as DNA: TGCAGTGCCTCCAACCGGGACAGGCGTAATCAGCCCCAGCATTTT.

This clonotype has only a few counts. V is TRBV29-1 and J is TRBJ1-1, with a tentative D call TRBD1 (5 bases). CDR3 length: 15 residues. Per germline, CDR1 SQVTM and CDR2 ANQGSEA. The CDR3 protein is CSILGGERVGTEAFF. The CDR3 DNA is TGCAGTATCTTGGGGGGGGAGAGGGTGGGGACTGAAGCTTTCTTT.

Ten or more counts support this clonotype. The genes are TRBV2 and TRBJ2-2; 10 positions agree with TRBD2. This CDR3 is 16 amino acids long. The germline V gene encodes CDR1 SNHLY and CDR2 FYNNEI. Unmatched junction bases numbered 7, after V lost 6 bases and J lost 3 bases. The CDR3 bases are TGTGCCAGCAGGGGGCTAGCGGGGGACCACACCGGGGAGCTGTTTTTT. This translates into CASRGLAGDHTGELFF.

CDR3 bases: TGCAGTGCTCCCGAGACAGGGTGGGGGAATCAGCCCCAGCATTTT. This gives the protein CSAPETGWGNQPQHF. The V call is TRBV20-1, the J call TRBJ1-5; 7 bases line up with TRBD1. This CDR3 is 15 amino acids long. CDR1 and CDR2 from the germline V gene are DFQATT and SNEGSKA (reference sequence). J lost 4 bases, V lost 5 bases, and 11 bases had no gene match.

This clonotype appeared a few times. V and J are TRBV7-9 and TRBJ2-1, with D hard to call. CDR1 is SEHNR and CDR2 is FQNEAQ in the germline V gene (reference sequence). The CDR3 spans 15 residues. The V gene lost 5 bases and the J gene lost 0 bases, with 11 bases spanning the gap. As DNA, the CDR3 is TGTGCCAGCAGCATGACTTTAATCTCCTACAATGAGCAGTTCTTC. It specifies CASSMTLISYNEQFF.

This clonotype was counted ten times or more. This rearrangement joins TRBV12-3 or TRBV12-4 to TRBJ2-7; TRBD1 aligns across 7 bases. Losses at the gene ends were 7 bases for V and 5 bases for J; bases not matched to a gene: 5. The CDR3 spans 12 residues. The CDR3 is CASNEGQDEQYF. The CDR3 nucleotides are TGTGCCAGCAACGAAGGACAGGACGAGCAGTACTTC.

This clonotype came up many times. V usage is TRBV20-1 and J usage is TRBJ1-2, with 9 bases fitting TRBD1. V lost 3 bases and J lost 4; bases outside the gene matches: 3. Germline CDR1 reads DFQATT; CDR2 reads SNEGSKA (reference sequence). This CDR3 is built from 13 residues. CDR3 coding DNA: TGCAGTGCTAGCGGGACAGGGAGCTATGGCTACACCTTC. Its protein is CSASGTGSYGYTF.